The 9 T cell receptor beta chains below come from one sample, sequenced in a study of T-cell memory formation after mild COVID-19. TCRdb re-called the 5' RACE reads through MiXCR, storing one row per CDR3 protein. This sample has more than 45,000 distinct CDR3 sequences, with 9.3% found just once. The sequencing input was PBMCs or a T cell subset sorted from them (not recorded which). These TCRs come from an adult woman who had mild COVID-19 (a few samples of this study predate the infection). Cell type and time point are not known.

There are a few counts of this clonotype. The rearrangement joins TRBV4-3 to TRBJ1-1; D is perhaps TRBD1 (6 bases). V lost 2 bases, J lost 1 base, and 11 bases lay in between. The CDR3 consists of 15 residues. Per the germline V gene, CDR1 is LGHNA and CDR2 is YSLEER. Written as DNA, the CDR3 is TGCGCCAGCAGCCAAAGGACAGTCGGGAACACTGAAGCTTTCTTT. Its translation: CASSQRTVGNTEAFF.

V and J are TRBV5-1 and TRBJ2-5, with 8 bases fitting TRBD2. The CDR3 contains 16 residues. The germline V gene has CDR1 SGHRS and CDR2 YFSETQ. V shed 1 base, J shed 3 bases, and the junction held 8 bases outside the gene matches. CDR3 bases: TGCGCCAGCAGCTTGTATAGCGGGGAGGGAGAAGAGACCCAGTACTTC. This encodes CASSLYSGEGEETQYF.

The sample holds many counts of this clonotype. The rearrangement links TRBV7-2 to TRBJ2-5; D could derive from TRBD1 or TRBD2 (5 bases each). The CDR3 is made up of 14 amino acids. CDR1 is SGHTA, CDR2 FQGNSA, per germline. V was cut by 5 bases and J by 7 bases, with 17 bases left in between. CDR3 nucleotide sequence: TGTGCCAGCAGCCCCGGGACGGGGCTCGTGACCCAGTACTTC. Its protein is CASSPGTGLVTQYF.

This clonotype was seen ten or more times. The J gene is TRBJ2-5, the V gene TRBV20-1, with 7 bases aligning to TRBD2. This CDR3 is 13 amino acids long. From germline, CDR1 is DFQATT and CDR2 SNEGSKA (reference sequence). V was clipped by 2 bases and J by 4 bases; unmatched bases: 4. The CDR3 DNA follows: TGCAGTGCTAGAAAGCCGGGGGGAGAGACCCAGTACTTC. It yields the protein CSARKPGGETQYF.

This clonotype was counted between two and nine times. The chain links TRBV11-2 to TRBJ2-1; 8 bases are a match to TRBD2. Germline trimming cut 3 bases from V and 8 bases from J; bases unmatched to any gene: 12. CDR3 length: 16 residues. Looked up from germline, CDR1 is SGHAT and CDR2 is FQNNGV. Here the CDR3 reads CASSFQAGDAFYEQFF. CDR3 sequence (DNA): TGTGCCAGCAGCTTCCAAGCGGGAGACGCTTTCTATGAGCAGTTCTTC. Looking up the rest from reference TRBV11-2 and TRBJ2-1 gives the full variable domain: EAGVAQSPRYKIIEKRQSVAFWCNPISGHATLYWYQQILGQGPKLLIQFQNNGVVDDSQLPKDRFSAERLKGVDSTLKIQPAKLEDSAVYLCASSFQAGDAFYEQFFGPGTRLTVL.

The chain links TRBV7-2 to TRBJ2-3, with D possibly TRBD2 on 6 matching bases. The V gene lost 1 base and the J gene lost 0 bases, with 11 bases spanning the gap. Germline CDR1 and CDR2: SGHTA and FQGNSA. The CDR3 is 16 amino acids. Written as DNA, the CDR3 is TGTGCCAGCAGCTTAGAGGCGGGAACTAGCACAGATACGCAGTATTTT. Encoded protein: CASSLEAGTSTDTQYF.

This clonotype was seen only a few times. In DNA, the CDR3 is TGTGCCAGCAGTGACGCAGGGGGCTACGAGCAGTACTTC. It codes for CASSDAGGYEQYF. The chain combines TRBV25-1 with TRBJ2-7; TRBD1 matches 7 bases. Germline values: CDR1 MGHDK, CDR2 SYGVNS. This CDR3 is built from 13 residues. The V gene end was trimmed by 3 bases and the J gene end by 3 bases; junction bases not matched to a gene: 2.

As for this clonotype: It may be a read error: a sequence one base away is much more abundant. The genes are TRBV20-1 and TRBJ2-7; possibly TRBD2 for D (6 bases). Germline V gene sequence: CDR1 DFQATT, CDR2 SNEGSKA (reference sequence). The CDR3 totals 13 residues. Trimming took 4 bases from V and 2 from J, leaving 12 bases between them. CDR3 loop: CSANSGSTYEQYF. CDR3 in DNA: TGCAGTGCTAACAGCGGGTCGACCTACGAGCAGTACTTC.

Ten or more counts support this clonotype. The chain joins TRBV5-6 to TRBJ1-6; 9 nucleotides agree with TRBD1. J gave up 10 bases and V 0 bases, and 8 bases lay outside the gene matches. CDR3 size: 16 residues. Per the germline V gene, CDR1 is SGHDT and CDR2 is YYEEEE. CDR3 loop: CASSLVAGQGSSPLHF. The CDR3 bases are TGTGCCAGCAGCTTGGTGGCGGGACAGGGATCCTCACCCCTCCACTTT.